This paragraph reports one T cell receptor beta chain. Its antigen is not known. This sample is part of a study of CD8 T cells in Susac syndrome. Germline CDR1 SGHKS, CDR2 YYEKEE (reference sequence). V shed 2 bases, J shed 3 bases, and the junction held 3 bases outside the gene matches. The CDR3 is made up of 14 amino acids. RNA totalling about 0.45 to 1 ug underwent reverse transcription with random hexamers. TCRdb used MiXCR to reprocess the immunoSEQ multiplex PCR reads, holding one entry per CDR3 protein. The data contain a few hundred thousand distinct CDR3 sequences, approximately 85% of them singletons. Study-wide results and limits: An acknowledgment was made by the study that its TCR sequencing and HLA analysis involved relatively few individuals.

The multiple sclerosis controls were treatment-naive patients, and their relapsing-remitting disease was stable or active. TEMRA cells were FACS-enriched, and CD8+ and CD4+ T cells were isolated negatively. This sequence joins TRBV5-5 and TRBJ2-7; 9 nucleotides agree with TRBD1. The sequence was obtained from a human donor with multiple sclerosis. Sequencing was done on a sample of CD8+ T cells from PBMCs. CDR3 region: CASSFWTGDYEQYF. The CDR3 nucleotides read TGTGCCAGCAGCTTTTGGACAGGGGACTACGAGCAGTACTTC.